This T cell receptor (beta chain) appears in the sequencing data of a study of identical twins. The CDR3 extends over 16 amino acids. Germline CDR1 and CDR2: KGHSH and LQKENI. Template switching added a universal primer site, and cDNA bore unique molecular identifiers. MiXCR was run by TCRdb on the 5' RACE reads, yielding one entry per CDR3 protein. The data show roughly 1,500,000 distinct CDR3 sequences, about 31% seen once. As concerns this clonotype: Its specificity is not known. The junction does not match germline at one end; this may be a read error.

Study-level results: Cord blood beta clonotypes that were abundant carried fewer insertions, and memory repertoires showed no such trend. Twin sharing of out-of-frame TCR alpha was underestimated by models in monozygotic pairs. It was possible that invariant MAIT and iNKT cells partly confounded the zero-insertion analyses.

The sequenced material came from cord blood. The origin of this receptor is a newborn girl in good health. The chain carries TRBV18 and TRBJ1-4, with D possibly matching TRBD1 (6 bases). The CDR3 DNA is TGTGCCAGCCCACCCCTCGGAACAGGGTCTAATGAAAAACTGTTTTTT. This encodes CASPPLGTGSNEKLFF.